The 6 T cell receptor beta chains given below trace back to one sample, sequenced in a study of T cells in Graves' hyperthyroidism and ophthalmopathy. Template material for amplifying TCR beta CDR3 regions consisted of RNA transcripts. RT-PCR in the first round (using the HTBI primer set) targeted the TCR CDR3. One entry per CDR3 protein, called by TCRdb with MiXCR from the multiplex PCR reads. The sample has some 270,000 distinct CDR3 sequences; almost 25% are singletons. The sequenced material came from blood. These TCRs come from a woman in her 40s with Graves' ophthalmopathy.

This clonotype has just a few counts. V gene TRBV11-2 combines with J gene TRBJ2-7, with 7 bases fitting TRBD1. Germline V gives CDR1 SGHAT, CDR2 FQNNGV. The length of the CDR3 is 16 residues. J was trimmed by 0 bases and V by 5 bases; bases with no gene match: 10. The CDR3 spells CASSHGQEKASYEQYF. Here the CDR3 DNA reads TGTGCCAGCAGCCACGGACAGGAGAAGGCCTCCTACGAGCAGTACTTC.

This rearrangement joins TRBV7-2 to TRBJ2-5; 7 bases fit TRBD2. Trimming cost V 1 base and J 2 bases; bases outside gene matches: 4. This CDR3 spans 15 amino acids. CDR1 SGHTA and CDR2 FQGNSA come from the germline V gene. CDR3 region: CASSLGLADQETQYF. The CDR3 DNA follows: TGTGCCAGCAGCTTAGGGCTAGCGGATCAAGAGACCCAGTACTTC.

This clonotype was seen ten or more times. The gene calls are TRBV7-9 and TRBJ2-5; no reliable D call. CDR3 size: 12 residues. Germline V lookup: CDR1 SEHNR, CDR2 FQNEAQ (reference sequence). V gave up 5 bases and J gave up 4 bases, with 8 bases separating them. In DNA form, the CDR3 reads TGTGCCAGCAGCGCCTCGACAGAGACCCAGTACTTC. Its protein product is CASSASTETQYF.

The V call is TRBV6-1, the J call TRBJ2-7; D possibly corresponds to TRBD2 (6 bases). This CDR3 is built from 15 residues. Looked up from germline, CDR1 is MNHNS and CDR2 is SASEGT. The V and J ends lost 1 base and 2 bases respectively, with 12 bases between them. CDR3 bases: TGTGCCAGCAGTGAAGAGGATAGCGGTACCTACGAGCAGTACTTC. This codes for CASSEEDSGTYEQYF.

This clonotype was detected ten times or more. The CDR3 nucleotides are TGTGCCAGCAGTGAACCCCCCTTGGCTAGCACCCAAGAGACCCAGTACTTC. It specifies CASSEPPLASTQETQYF. The V and J genes are TRBV6-1 and TRBJ2-5; the D gene is possibly TRBD2 (5 bases). V was pared by 2 bases and J by 1 base, with 17 bases between. The germline V gene has CDR1 MNHNS and CDR2 SASEGT. This CDR3 comprises 17 residues.

V and J are TRBV11-2 and TRBJ1-1; D is unresolved. Trimming stripped 6 bases from V and 0 bases from J, with 11 bases between. Germline CDR1 SGHAT, CDR2 FQNNGV. The length of the CDR3 is 14 residues. The DNA of the CDR3 is TGTGCCAGCAGACGACGAATCATGAACACTGAAGCTTTCTTT. Translated: CASRRRIMNTEAFF.